The rows below give T cell receptor beta chains drawn from one sample of a study of post-analysis software for immune sequencing data. Each CDR3 protein is one row after TCRdb ran MiXCR on the PCR reads. The sample lists some 260,000 distinct CDR3 sequences, about 38% seen once, with around 5.2% in the top ten. Source material: blood. The receptor set was obtained from a girl between 5 and 17 years old with multiple sclerosis. Both conserved end residues are part of each CDR3. D genes are given only for firm matches. Clone size, where shown, is once, few, many, or a class for clones that have expanded.

abundance | j_gene | v_gene | d_gene | CDR3aa | CDR3nt
many | TRBJ2-1 | TRBV7-9 | TRBD1 | CASSPAGTELGNEQFF | TGTGCCAGCAGCCCCGCCGGGACAGAATTGGGCAATGAGCAGTTCTTC
NA | TRBJ2-1 | TRBV20-1 | NA | CSVARASTGNEQFF | TGCAGTGTCGCGCGGGCCTCGACTGGCAATGAGCAGTTCTTC
NA | TRBJ2-7 | TRBV6-1 | TRBD2 | CASSETTSGGSYEQYF | TGTGCCAGCAGTGAAACGACTAGCGGAGGCTCCTACGAGCAGTACTTC
few | TRBJ2-5 | TRBV12-3/TRBV12-4 | TRBD2 | CASSFGLAGVQETQYF | TGTGCCAGCAGTTTTGGTCTAGCGGGAGTCCAAGAGACCCAGTACTTC
many | TRBJ2-5 | TRBV20-1 | TRBD2 | CSARAPGEGFSETQYF | TGCAGTGCTAGAGCCCCCGGGGAGGGTTTCTCCGAGACCCAGTACTTC
few | TRBJ1-2 | TRBV27 | NA | CASSRMTGLTNYGDTF | TGTGCCAGCAGTAGGATGACAGGACTTACTAACTATGGCGACACCTTC
NA | TRBJ2-1 | TRBV6-2/TRBV6-3 | NA | CASSYSIVRDSGYNEQFF | TGTGCCAGCAGTTACTCGATAGTCCGGGACTCGGGGTACAATGAGCAGTTCTTC
NA | TRBJ2-2 | TRBV4-1 | NA | CASSQDTRGELFF | TGCGCCAGCAGCCAAGATACCCGCGGGGAGCTGTTTTTT
once | TRBJ1-5 | TRBV7-6 | NA | CASSTHRSQPQHF | TGTGCCAGCAGCACCCACCGCAGTCAGCCCCAGCATTTT
few | TRBJ2-1 | TRBV12-3/TRBV12-4 | NA | CASSPGLVDEQFF | TGTGCCAGCAGCCCCGGACTCGTGGATGAGCAGTTCTTC
many | TRBJ2-7 | TRBV20-1 | NA | CSARAAYEQYF | TGCAGTGCTAGGGCAGCCTACGAGCAGTACTTC
many | TRBJ2-3 | TRBV6-5 | NA | CASRREPSTDTQYF | TGTGCCAGCAGGCGGGAACCCAGCACAGATACGCAGTATTTT